These 25 T cell receptor beta chains were sequenced from one sample in a study of spatial heterogeneity in lung cancer. TCRdb used MiXCR to reprocess the 5' RACE reads, holding one entry per CDR3 protein. The data hold 13,000 to 15,000 distinct CDR3 sequences, with less than 14% observed a single time. Time point reported: sample taken at primary tumor resection. Material for sequencing was whole RNA from tumor, nontumor lung or frozen PBMC, left unsorted. Specimen: PBMCs, collected at surgery. The origin of the receptors is a female donor with early-stage non-small cell lung cancer.

This clonotype was seen a few times. The chain joins TRBV28 to TRBJ2-7, with TRBD2 identical over 9 bases. The germline V gene encodes CDR1 MDHEN and CDR2 SYDVKM. The CDR3 is made up of 13 amino acids. V was clipped by 9 bases and J by 4 bases; unmatched bases: 7. The CDR3 reads CASTRGLAYEQYF. CDR3 coding DNA: TGTGCCAGTACCCGGGGACTAGCTTACGAGCAGTACTTC.

This clonotype was recorded a few times. V and J are TRBV7-2 and TRBJ2-5; D possibly uses TRBD1 or TRBD2 (6 bases each). Trimming took off 5 bases at V and 3 bases at J, with 13 bases between the two ends. Germline V gene sequence: CDR1 SGHTA, CDR2 FQGNSA. CDR3 length: 14 residues. The CDR3 DNA follows: TGTGCCAGCAGCCGAGGGGGAGGCAAAGAGACCCAGTACTTC. Translation gives CASSRGGGKETQYF.

This sequence joins TRBV24-1 and TRBJ1-5, with D possibly TRBD1 on 5 matching bases. With 2 bases removed from V and 3 bases from J, the gap between germline ends came to 13 bases. The CDR3 has 16 amino acids. Germline loops: CDR1 KGHDR, CDR2 SFDVKD. The CDR3 reads CATSDSTMGLNQPQHF. In DNA form, the CDR3 reads TGTGCCACCAGTGATTCCACAATGGGACTCAATCAGCCCCAGCATTTT.

This clonotype has a handful of counts. V is TRBV19 and J is TRBJ2-2; TRBD1 is a possible D gene (6 bases). Germline V lookup: CDR1 LNHDA, CDR2 SQIVND (reference sequence). The CDR3 sequence is 16 residues long. V was shortened by 3 bases and J by 4 bases, with 15 bases between the two germline ends. The chain's CDR3 is CASSIQGGQSTGELFF. For the CDR3, the DNA is TGTGCCAGTAGTATCCAAGGGGGACAAAGCACCGGGGAGCTGTTTTTT.

The chain uses TRBV6-5 and TRBJ1-3, with D unclear. The germline V gene encodes CDR1 MNHEY and CDR2 SVGAGI. This CDR3 is 14 amino acids long. V was cut by 2 bases and J by 3 bases, with 8 bases left in between. In DNA form, the CDR3 reads TGTGCCAGCAGTTACGACGCGGTTGGAAACACCATATATTTT. Residues: CASSYDAVGNTIYF.

This clonotype appeared a few times. The rearrangement links TRBV6-1 to TRBJ2-3; 8 nucleotides line up with TRBD2. Germline V gives CDR1 MNHNS, CDR2 SASEGT. V shed 4 bases and J 4 bases; nucleotides not matched to a gene: 13. CDR3 length: 17 amino acids. The CDR3 nucleotides are TGTGCCAGCAGTGCGTCAAGAGCGGGGGTAAATGCAGATACGCAGTATTTT. Protein sequence: CASSASRAGVNADTQYF.

This clonotype was counted many times. The V and J genes are TRBV7-2 and TRBJ2-1; the D is unclear. The germline CDR1 and CDR2 sequences are SGHTA and FQGNSA. With 3 bases removed from V and 0 bases from J, the gap between germline ends came to 15 bases. The CDR3 contains 17 residues. For the CDR3, the DNA is TGTGCCAGCAGCTTTCGGAGTTCGGGCTCCTCCTACAATGAGCAGTTCTTC. Translation gives CASSFRSSGSSYNEQFF.

This clonotype was detected ten times or more. The gene calls are TRBV7-2 and TRBJ2-5, with 9 positions matching TRBD1. There are 14 residues in the CDR3. CDR1 and CDR2 from the germline V gene are SGHTA and FQGNSA. Trimming removed 6 bases from V and 2 bases from J; junction bases left unmatched: 4. In DNA, the CDR3 is TGTGCCAGCAGTCGGGACAGGGTACAAGAGACCCAGTACTTC. Protein: CASSRDRVQETQYF.

This clonotype was detected many times. This chain joins TRBV10-1 and TRBJ2-5, with D tentatively TRBD2 (6 bases). Trimming pared 0 bases from V and 7 bases from J, leaving 12 bases between. This CDR3 is 14 amino acids long. Per germline, CDR1 WNHNN and CDR2 SYGVQD (reference sequence). The CDR3: CASSESGWRATQYF. The CDR3 DNA reads TGCGCCAGCAGTGAGTCCGGGTGGAGGGCGACCCAGTACTTC.

This clonotype occurred a few times. The rearrangement uses TRBV20-1 and TRBJ2-1, with 11 bases identical to TRBD2. CDR1 is DFQATT and CDR2 is SNEGSKA in the germline V gene (reference sequence). V was pared by 3 bases and J by 12 bases, with 7 bases of the junction left unmatched. The CDR3 extends over 13 amino acids. The CDR3 protein is CSARWELAGGQFF. In DNA form, the CDR3 reads TGCAGTGCTAGGTGGGAGCTAGCGGGGGGGCAGTTCTTC.

V is TRBV6-5 and J is TRBJ1-4, with D possibly TRBD1 on 6 matching bases. The V end was cut by 5 bases, the J end by 3 bases, with 10 bases between. CDR1 and CDR2 from the germline V gene are MNHEY and SVGAGI. The CDR3 length is 14 residues. Written as DNA, the CDR3 is TGTGCCAGCAGTAACAGGGCTCCTAATGAAAAACTGTTTTTT. Amino acids: CASSNRAPNEKLFF.

The chain joins TRBV5-6 to TRBJ1-2; D ambiguous. This CDR3 region has 13 residues. Germline CDR1 is SGHDT and CDR2 is YYEEEE. Between the trimmed V and J ends, which lost 0 bases and 7 bases, there was a span of 10 bases. The chain's CDR3 is CASSLEGFLGYTF. CDR3 nucleotide sequence: TGTGCCAGCAGCTTGGAAGGGTTTCTTGGCTACACCTTC. The full variable domain, with the rest looked up from reference TRBV5-6 and TRBJ1-2, is DAGVTQSPTHLIKTRGQQVTLRCSPKSGHDTVSWYQQALGQGPQFIFQYYEEEERQRGNFPDRFSGHQFPNYSSELNVNALLLGDSALYLCASSLEGFLGYTFGSGTRLTVV.

In this sample, this clonotype turned up a few times. V gene TRBV7-8 combines with J gene TRBJ2-3, with D unresolved. The V end was cut by 1 base, the J end by 5 bases, with 16 bases between. CDR1 is SGHVS, CDR2 FQNEAQ, per germline. The CDR3 is made up of 16 amino acids. CDR3 DNA sequence: TGTGCCAGCAGCTTAGAGGCCGCCCGCCGCGTAGATACGCAGTATTTT. This translates into CASSLEAARRVDTQYF.

This clonotype was seen repeatedly, ten times or more. The V gene is TRBV10-3, the J gene TRBJ2-7, with 9 nucleotides matching TRBD1. Germline trimming cut 0 bases from V and 3 bases from J; bases unmatched to any gene: 3. Germline assignment: CDR1 ENHRY and CDR2 SYGVKD. The CDR3 contains 15 residues. The DNA of the CDR3 is TGTGCCATCAGTGAGTCCGGGACAGGGCTCTACGAGCAGTACTTC. Its translation is CAISESGTGLYEQYF.

This clonotype was recorded at least ten times. The chain joins TRBV6-6 to TRBJ1-1; 8 nucleotides align to TRBD1. This CDR3 is built from 14 residues. Per the germline V gene, CDR1 is MNHNY and CDR2 is SVGAGI (reference sequence). J lost 6 bases, V lost 5 bases, and 8 bases had no gene match. CDR3: CASSAGQGRAEAFF. For the CDR3, the DNA is TGTGCCAGCAGTGCCGGACAGGGTCGAGCTGAAGCTTTCTTT.

There are many counts of this clonotype. CDR3 loop: CASSPDPGTGSSGANVLTF. CDR3 DNA: TGTGCCAGCAGCCCAGACCCCGGGACTGGTAGCTCTGGGGCCAACGTCCTGACTTTC. This chain connects TRBV7-9 to TRBJ2-6, with TRBD2 as a possible D gene (6 bases). Trimming stripped 5 bases from V and 0 bases from J, with 20 bases between. Germline lookup yields CDR1 SEHNR and CDR2 FQNEAQ (reference sequence). This CDR3 contains 19 residues.

This clonotype was seen many times. The chain links TRBV5-4 to TRBJ2-5; D is uncertain. The CDR3 runs to 13 residues. With 3 bases removed from V and 2 bases from J, the gap between germline ends came to 8 bases. Germline V gene lookup returns CDR1 SGHNT and CDR2 YYREEE (reference sequence). The CDR3 nucleotides are TGTGCCAGCAGCTGGCATAATCAAGAGACCCAGTACTTC. Translating it yields CASSWHNQETQYF.

In this sample, this clonotype turned up many times. The gene calls are TRBV20-1 and TRBJ2-3, with D unresolved. V was pared by 0 bases and J by 10 bases, with 17 bases between. The CDR3 length is 14 residues. The germline gives CDR1 DFQATT, CDR2 SNEGSKA (reference sequence). CDR3 sequence: CSARDPSSEGSQYF. CDR3 in DNA: TGCAGTGCTAGAGACCCCAGCAGTGAAGGGTCGCAGTATTTT.

At least ten counts were recorded for this clonotype. The J gene is TRBJ2-1, the V gene TRBV7-2; maybe TRBD2 (5 bases). This CDR3 has 15 residues. The ends were cut back, 0 bases at V and 4 bases at J, with 10 bases in the middle. Looked up from germline, CDR1 is SGHTA and CDR2 is FQGNSA. CDR3: CASSLARGSYNEQFF. For the CDR3, the DNA is TGTGCCAGCAGCTTAGCCCGGGGATCTTACAATGAGCAGTTCTTC.

The gene calls are TRBV20-1 and TRBJ2-3; D might be TRBD1 or TRBD2, each matching 6 bases. Germline CDR1 and CDR2: DFQATT and SNEGSKA (reference sequence). The V gene lost 0 bases and the J gene lost 4 bases, with 14 bases spanning the gap. CDR3 size: 15 residues. The CDR3 sequence: CSARDLGGRADTQYF. For the CDR3, the DNA is TGCAGTGCTAGAGATTTGGGGGGCAGGGCAGATACGCAGTATTTT.

A remark on this clonotype: A much larger clonotype is one base distant, so this may be a read error. The chain recombines TRBV9 with TRBJ2-1; 10 bases match TRBD1. The germline gives CDR1 SGDLS, CDR2 YYNGEE. The CDR3 is made up of 13 amino acids. CDR3 DNA sequence: TGTGTCAGCAGCGTAGTGGGACAGGGGATGCAGTTCTTC. Translating it yields CVSSVVGQGMQFF.

By share, this clonotype ranks as medium-sized. This chain links TRBV9 with TRBJ2-3, with 9 bases identical to TRBD2. The CDR3 runs 16 residues. J lost 7 bases, V lost 0 bases, and 9 bases had no gene match. The germline V gene encodes CDR1 SGDLS and CDR2 YYNGEE. For the CDR3, the DNA is TGTGCCAGCAGCGTAGACGAAGGGCTAGCGGGAAATACGCAGTATTTT. Translated, it gives CASSVDEGLAGNTQYF.

This clonotype came up many times. The rearrangement links TRBV5-5 to TRBJ2-3; 7 bases align to TRBD2. With 0 bases clipped from V and 4 bases from J, the junction kept 8 bases outside the gene matches. Germline lookup yields CDR1 SGHKS and CDR2 YYEKEE (reference sequence). The CDR3 runs to 16 residues. Written as DNA, the CDR3 is TGTGCCAGCAGCTTGGACCGGCGGGGGAGGGCAGATACGCAGTATTTT. This encodes CASSLDRRGRADTQYF.

By sample share, this clonotype is large. This CDR3 is CASSLAVGAFQYF. CDR3 sequence (DNA): TGTGCCAGCAGCTTGGCGGTTGGGGCTTTCCAGTACTTC. The chain uses TRBV5-8 and TRBJ2-5, with a weak D call TRBD1 (5 bases). V was cut by 0 bases and J by 10 bases, with 13 bases left in between. Germline CDR1 SGHTS, CDR2 YDEGEE. CDR3 length: 13 residues.

This clonotype was counted ten times or more. This chain joins TRBV5-1 and TRBJ2-5, with D perhaps TRBD1 or TRBD2 (5 bases each). V lost 7 bases and J 5 bases, leaving 21 bases between the germline ends. This CDR3 region has 15 residues. From germline, CDR1 is SGHRS and CDR2 YFSETQ. CDR3 sequence reads: CASGTGRTVGETQYF. CDR3 nucleotide sequence: TGCGCCAGCGGGACCGGACGTACTGTGGGGGAGACCCAGTACTTC.